The 17 T cell receptor beta chains presented below share a single source sample, sequenced in a study of shared clonotypes between healthy human individuals. Sequencing used immunoSEQ multiplex PCR; TCRdb keeps in-frame clones, though not all of them. The sample has around 320,000 clones, around 86% seen once. Specimen: memory CD8+ T cells sorted from blood. Described subset: CD45RO+ cells pooled with CCR7-negative TemRA cells. These receptors all come from a man aged 18 to 29 in good health.

The chain couples TRBV5-1 to TRBJ1-1; D not certain. This CDR3 spans 14 amino acids. CDR1 is SGHRS and CDR2 is YFSETQ in the germline V gene. V gave up 4 bases and J gave up 8 bases, with 18 bases separating them. DNA for the CDR3: TGCGCCAGCAGCCCCGAATTGACAATTCGGGAAGCTTTCTTT. Protein product: CASSPELTIREAFF.

This chain joins TRBV7-9 and TRBJ1-1; D gene uncertain. Germline CDR1 is SEHNR and CDR2 is FQNEAQ (reference sequence). This CDR3 comprises 11 residues. The CDR3 DNA sequence: TGTTTGACCTCCGAGGGCACTGAAGCTTTCTTT. Its translation: CLTSEGTEAFF. Full variable domain (missing parts from reference TRBV7-9 and TRBJ1-1): DTGVSQNPRHKITKRGQNVTFRCDPISEHNRLYWYRQTLGQGPEFLTYFQNEAQLEKSRLLSDRFSAERPKGSFSTLEIQRTEQGDSAMYLCLTSEGTEAFFGQGTRLTVV.

This chain connects TRBV6-6 to TRBJ2-2; 7 positions match TRBD1. The V gene end was trimmed by 2 bases and the J gene end by 3 bases; junction bases not matched to a gene: 6. This CDR3 is 16 amino acids long. The germline V gene has CDR1 MNHNY and CDR2 SVGAGI (reference sequence). The chain's CDR3 is CASSYASGTDTGELFF. CDR3 sequence (DNA): TGTGCCAGCAGTTACGCATCCGGGACAGACACCGGGGAGCTGTTTTTT.

The CDR3: CASSQLGGTKNIQYF. CDR3 sequence (DNA): TGTGCCAGCAGCCAATTGGGGGGAACCAAAAACATTCAGTACTTC. The gene calls are TRBV16 and TRBJ2-4; tentatively, D is TRBD2 (6 bases). Germline V gene sequence: CDR1 KGHSY, CDR2 FQNENV. V lost 1 base, J lost 2 bases, and 9 bases lay in between. This CDR3 has 15 residues.

The chain carries TRBV18 and TRBJ2-1, with D hard to call. This CDR3 is 15 amino acids long. Trimming cost V 0 bases and J 6 bases, with 12 bases left between them. Germline V gene data show CDR1 as KGHSH and CDR2 as LQKENI. The CDR3 nucleotides are TGTGCCAGCTCACCACCTTCAGACGAAGTCAATGAGCAGTTCTTC. It translates to CASSPPSDEVNEQFF.

The chain carries TRBV10-3 and TRBJ1-2; D might be TRBD1 (5 bases). V dropped 7 bases and J dropped 3 bases, with 12 bases sitting between them. This CDR3 has 13 residues. Germline CDR1 and CDR2: ENHRY and SYGVKD. CDR3 bases: TGTGCCATCACCCCGGGAGGGGACTATGGCTACACCTTC. The encoded protein is CAITPGGDYGYTF.

A single count supports this clone. V and J are TRBV19 and TRBJ2-1; TRBD1 is a possible D gene (5 bases). V was trimmed by 6 bases and J by 3 bases, leaving 9 bases between them. Germline V gives CDR1 LNHDA, CDR2 SQIVND (reference sequence). This CDR3 is built from 13 residues. The CDR3 sequence is CASSLDNYNEQFF. The CDR3 nucleotides are TGTGCCAGTAGCCTGGACAACTACAATGAGCAGTTCTTC.

This chain links TRBV19 with TRBJ2-3, with 7 bases lining up with TRBD1. With V trimmed by 5 bases and J by 6 bases, 8 bases remained unmatched. The CDR3 has 14 amino acids. Germline V gene lookup returns CDR1 LNHDA and CDR2 SQIVND (reference sequence). The CDR3 coding sequence is TGTGCCAGTAGTCTCTGGACAGGATCGGATACGCAGTATTTT. Translated: CASSLWTGSDTQYF.

The chain recombines TRBV15 with TRBJ1-1; the D gene is possibly TRBD1 (6 bases). This CDR3 comprises 16 residues. Trimming stripped 4 bases from V and 1 base from J, with 16 bases between. Germline-derived CDR1 and CDR2 are LNHNV and YYDKDF (reference sequence). In DNA, the CDR3 is TGTGCCACCAGCACTTCCCGTGGCAGGGGGAACACTGAAGCTTTCTTT. Its protein product is CATSTSRGRGNTEAFF.

This chain connects TRBV7-9 to TRBJ2-7; 8 bases fit TRBD2. The CDR3 consists of 16 residues. The V gene's germline CDR1 is SEHNR and CDR2 FQNEAQ (reference sequence). With V trimmed by 0 bases and J by 2 bases, 6 bases remained unmatched. The CDR3 DNA reads TGTGCCAGCAGCTTAGCGTTCAGCGGGGGACCCTACGAGCAGTACTTC. Protein sequence: CASSLAFSGGPYEQYF.

The V and J genes are TRBV5-4 and TRBJ2-7, with D maybe TRBD1 (5 bases). Trimming cost V 2 bases and J 2 bases, with 8 bases left between them. Germline V gene sequence: CDR1 SGHNT, CDR2 YYREEE (reference sequence). This CDR3 is 13 amino acids long. The CDR3 coding sequence is TGTGCCAGCAGCTTCTGGGGCGCCTACGAGCAGTACTTC. As protein: CASSFWGAYEQYF.

This clone appeared a few times. The genes are TRBV9 and TRBJ2-7, with D possibly called TRBD1 or TRBD2 (6 bases each). The CDR3 is 14 amino acids. Germline V lookup: CDR1 SGDLS, CDR2 YYNGEE. The V gene lost 0 bases and the J gene lost 5 bases, with 12 bases spanning the gap. CDR3 protein: CASSVGPGANEQYF. CDR3 DNA sequence: TGTGCCAGCAGCGTAGGGCCGGGGGCGAACGAGCAGTACTTC.

The J gene is TRBJ2-5, the V gene TRBV27; no reliable D call. This CDR3 spans 14 amino acids. Looked up from germline, CDR1 is MNHEY and CDR2 is SMNVEV (reference sequence). The ends were cut back, 5 bases at V and 2 bases at J, with 12 bases in the middle. The CDR3 DNA reads as TGTGCCAGCAGTCCGCTTGTCCCACAAGAGACCCAGTACTTC. Protein product: CASSPLVPQETQYF.

This clone was seen a handful of times. The chain has TRBV7-6 and TRBJ1-5; no clear D. V gave up 5 bases and J gave up 4 bases, with 9 bases separating them. CDR1 and CDR2 (germline): SGHVS, FNYEAQ. The CDR3 consists of 13 residues. The CDR3, as DNA: TGTGCCAGCAGCATAAACGAGAATCAGCCCCAGCATTTT. It translates to CASSINENQPQHF.

In the case of this clone: The junction shows a germline mismatch at one end, possibly a read error. CDR3 sequence: CASREGTAGEALFF. In nucleotides, the CDR3 is TGTGCCAGCAGGGAAGGGACAGCCGGAGAAGCGCTGTTTTTT. The V call is TRBV6-1, the J call TRBJ1-4; 7 bases line up with TRBD1. The CDR3 has 14 residues. CDR1 MNHNS and CDR2 SASEGT come from the germline V gene.

This chain joins TRBV6-5 and TRBJ1-2; no definite D call. V gave up 7 bases and J gave up 7 bases, with 16 bases separating them. Germline loops: CDR1 MNHEY, CDR2 SVGAGI. The CDR3 has 13 residues. CDR3 residues: CASIGVQRFGYTF. The DNA for the CDR3 is TGTGCCAGCATAGGTGTTCAACGGTTTGGCTACACCTTC.

Concerning this clone itself: The junction does not match germline at one end; this may be a read error. The gene calls are TRBV7-9 and TRBJ2-7; maybe TRBD1 (9 bases). The CDR3 is 19 residues long. Per germline, CDR1 SEHNR and CDR2 FQNEAQ (reference sequence). DNA of the CDR3: TGTACCAGCAGCTTCCGTGACAGGGGGAGCCGGACTAGCCCTTTCGAGCAGTACTTC. It codes for CTSSFRDRGSRTSPFEQYF.